The rows below give T cell receptor beta chains drawn from one sample of a study of T cells after yellow fever vaccination. One entry per CDR3 protein, called by TCRdb with MiXCR from the 5' RACE reads. The profile covers tens of thousands of distinct CDR3 sequences, with roughly 7.7% appearing a single time and approximately 42% taken by the ten largest. Sample: CD8+ T cells sorted from PBMCs, taken on the day of the yellow fever booster vaccination. The receptors here all came from a man aged 25 to 45 who received the YFV17D yellow fever vaccine. The CDR3 runs from the conserved cysteine through the conserved F or W. A D gene is named only where the DNA matches it firmly. Only part of the rows carry a size: once, few, many, or a class if the clone is expanded.

v_call,d_call,clone_size,j_call,cdr3_aa,cdr3_nt
TRBV12-3/TRBV12-4,TRBD2,many,TRBJ2-1,CASSPSGAGVPNEQFF,TGTGCCAGCAGTCCCTCTGGAGCGGGGGTCCCCAATGAGCAGTTCTTC
TRBV30,NA,NA,TRBJ2-7,CAWGNGASYEQYF,TGTGCCTGGGGCAATGGCGCCTCCTACGAGCAGTACTTC
TRBV7-9,NA,few,TRBJ1-3,CASSEDTSSGNTIYF,TGTGCCAGCAGCGAGGACACGAGCTCTGGAAACACCATATATTTT
TRBV9,NA,few,TRBJ2-7,CASSVSGRPYEQYF,TGTGCCAGCAGCGTTAGCGGACGTCCCTACGAGCAGTACTTC
TRBV28,NA,few,TRBJ2-5,CAKFLKEETQYF,TGTGCCAAATTCCTGAAGGAGGAGACCCAGTACTTC
TRBV10-3,TRBD1,NA,TRBJ2-1,CAISWDSYNEQFF,TGTGCCATCAGCTGGGACAGCTACAATGAGCAGTTCTTC
TRBV4-1,TRBD2,many,TRBJ2-1,CASSQEASGRAPYNEQFF,TGCGCCAGCAGCCAAGAAGCTAGCGGGAGGGCCCCGTACAATGAGCAGTTCTTC
TRBV11-3,NA,NA,TRBJ2-5,CASSLRPLPQETQYF,TGTGCCAGCAGCTTACGACCATTACCCCAAGAGACCCAGTACTTC
TRBV5-4,NA,few,TRBJ2-1,CASSLELGRTSEQFF,TGTGCCAGCAGCTTGGAATTGGGTAGAACATCTGAGCAGTTCTTC
TRBV7-9,NA,many,TRBJ2-2,CASSTNTGELFF,TGTGCCAGCAGCACGAACACCGGGGAGCTGTTTTTT
TRBV6-2/TRBV6-3,NA,NA,TRBJ2-1,CASSYVSSGTPGDEQFF,TGTGCCAGCAGTTATGTTTCGTCCGGGACCCCCGGGGATGAGCAGTTCTTC
TRBV7-9,NA,NA,TRBJ2-5,CASSLPVGQETQYF,TGTGCCAGCAGCCTCCCGGTGGGACAAGAGACCCAGTACTTC
TRBV20-1,TRBD2,few,TRBJ2-1,CSATVQIAGFYNEQFF,TGCAGTGCAACAGTACAGATAGCGGGTTTCTACAATGAGCAGTTCTTC
TRBV7-9,NA,NA,TRBJ2-1,CASSLGSYLPDEQFF,TGTGCCAGCAGCTTAGGTTCTTACCTCCCCGATGAGCAGTTCTTC
TRBV7-8,NA,many,TRBJ2-7,CASSLGLAYEQYF,TGTGCCAGCAGCTTAGGGTTGGCCTACGAGCAGTACTTC